This T cell receptor beta chain was identified during a study of T cell repertoires in cytomegalovirus infection. As for the study in general: Public signatures in TCR beta pointed to CMV infection and matching HLA type.

The CDR3 contains 11 residues. Germline V gene data show CDR1 as GTSNPN and CDR2 as SVGIG (reference sequence). Trimming shortened V by 4 bases and J by 9 bases, and 11 bases separated the two germline ends. TCRdb reanalysed the reads using MiXCR and keeps one entry per CDR3 protein. In the table there are about 740,000 distinct CDR3 sequences, roughly 30% of which are singletons. This clonotype was found once. Antigen unknown. The study's findings and limits: It was HLA-C-restricted CMV-specific TCR beta clonotypes that dominated the response ex vivo.

The chain joins TRBV30 to TRBJ2-3, with D perhaps matching TRBD1 or TRBD2 (5 bases each). The origin of this receptor is a human donor in good health (CMV status not recorded). Some clones in this sample may be carry-over from other donors' samples. The material sequenced was cultured PBMCs, taken from culture after CMV antigen stimulation. The CDR3 protein is CAWNTGTTQYF. CDR3 nucleotides: TGTGCCTGGAACACCGGGACGACGCAGTATTTT.